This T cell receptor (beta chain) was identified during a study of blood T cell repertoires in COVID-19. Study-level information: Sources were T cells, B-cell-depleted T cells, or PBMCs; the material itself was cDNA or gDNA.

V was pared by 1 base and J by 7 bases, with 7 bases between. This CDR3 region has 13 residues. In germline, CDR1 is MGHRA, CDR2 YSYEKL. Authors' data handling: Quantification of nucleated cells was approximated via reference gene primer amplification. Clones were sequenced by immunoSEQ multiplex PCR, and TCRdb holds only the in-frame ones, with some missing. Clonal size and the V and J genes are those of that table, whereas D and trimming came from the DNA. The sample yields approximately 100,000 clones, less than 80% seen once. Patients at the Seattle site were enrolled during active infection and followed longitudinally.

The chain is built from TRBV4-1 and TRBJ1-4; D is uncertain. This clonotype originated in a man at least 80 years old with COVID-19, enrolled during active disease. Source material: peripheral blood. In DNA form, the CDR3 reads TGCGCCAGCAGCCAAGGGCCATCTGAAAAACTGTTTTTT. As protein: CASSQGPSEKLFF.